This is a list of T cell receptor beta chains from one sample in a study of lymphopenia after photon versus proton radiotherapy. TCRdb's table, derived via immunoSEQ multiplex PCR, lists solely in-frame clones and lacks some. Of fewer than 25,000 clones listed, around 90% are singletons. The sample was peripheral blood, taken from a patient treated with proton-based radiotherapy. The receptors come from a woman in her sixties or seventies with pancreatic cancer. Some clones in this sample may be carry-over from other donors' samples. The CDR3 runs from the conserved cysteine through the conserved F or W. A D gene is named only where the DNA matches it firmly. Some rows mark clone size as missing; the rest say once, few, many or name a class of expanded clone.

j_call | clone_size | d_call | v_call | cdr3_nt | cdr3_aa
TRBJ1-4 | - | - | TRBV7-2 | TGTGCCAGCAGCTTAGATTCGGCAGGAGGAGAAAAACTGTTTTTT | CASSLDSAGGEKLFF
TRBJ2-4 | - | - | TRBV30 | TGTGCCTGGAGAACAGGGCCCGCCGGTGACATTCAGTACTTC | CAWRTGPAGDIQYF
TRBJ2-1 | - | TRBD2 | TRBV20-1 | TGCAGTGCGAGACTAGCGATCGAGCAGTTCTTC | CSARLAIEQFF
TRBJ2-2 | once | - | TRBV13 | TGTGCCAGCAGCTTAGGAACTATTGGGTTAACCGGGGAGCTGTTTTTT | CASSLGTIGLTGELFF
TRBJ2-3 | - | - | TRBV30 | TGTGCCTGGAGTGTTGGGCTAGCAGGGACGCAGTATTTT | CAWSVGLAGTQYF
TRBJ2-7 | - | - | TRBV7-9 | TGTGCCAGCAGCTTGAGCGGAGAGTCCTACGAGCAGTACTTC | CASSLSGESYEQYF
TRBJ2-1 | - | - | TRBV6-1 | TGTGCCAGCAGTGGCTACCTACGCTATGAGCAGTTCTTC | CASSGYLRYEQFF
TRBJ2-3 | - | TRBD2 | TRBV7-7 | TGTGCTAGCAGTGAGCGGGGGGGACGGGATACGCAGTATTTT | CASSERGGRDTQYF
TRBJ2-5 | few | TRBD1 | TRBV7-2 | TGTGCCAGCAGCCAAGGGACAGGGCGCGAGACCCAGTACTTC | CASSQGTGRETQYF
TRBJ2-2 | - | - | TRBV14 | TGTGCCAGCAGCCGGCTAGCGACCGGGGAGCTGTTTTTT | CASSRLATGELFF
TRBJ1-6 | - | - | TRBV28 | TGTGCCAGCAGTCCAACCCGACAGGTGGATTCACCCCTCCACTTT | CASSPTRQVDSPLHF
TRBJ2-7 | - | - | TRBV5-6 | TGTGCCAGCAGCTTGGAGGCAGGGAACGATCTCGAGCAGTACTTC | CASSLEAGNDLEQYF
TRBJ2-5 | - | TRBD2 | TRBV5-4 | TGTGCCAGCAGCGTTGGGTCAAGCGGGAGCGGTGAGACCCAGTACTTC | CASSVGSSGSGETQYF
TRBJ2-3 | - | TRBD2 | TRBV28 | TGTGCCAGCAGTTATTTTCTGCGGCGGGAGCAAACAGATACGCAGTATTTT | CASSYFLRREQTDTQYF
TRBJ2-1 | - | TRBD2 | TRBV5-1 | TGCGCCAGCAGCTTGGGTACTAGCGGGAGTGGGGTTGACGCTGAGCAGTTCTTC | CASSLGTSGSGVDAEQFF
TRBJ1-4 | - | - | TRBV4-3 | TGCGCCAGCAGCCACGAAGGACCCAGAGAAAAACTGTTTTTT | CASSHEGPREKLFF
TRBJ2-2 | - | - | TRBV19 | TGTGCCAGTACCGACAGAGGGAACACCGGGGAGCTGTTTTTT | CASTDRGNTGELFF
TRBJ2-6 | - | - | TRBV15 | TGTGCCACCAGCAGAGGCCCCGGTATGGGGACTGGGGCCAACGTCCTGACTTTC | CATSRGPGMGTGANVLTF
TRBJ2-1 | - | TRBD2 | TRBV7-9 | TGTGCCAGCAGGCCGCTAGCGGGAGACCGCAATGAGCAGTTCTTC | CASRPLAGDRNEQFF
TRBJ2-7 | - | - | TRBV5-8 | TGTGCCAGCAGCACTGGACACACTACCTACGAGCAGTACTTC | CASSTGHTTYEQYF
TRBJ1-1 | - | - | TRBV18 | TGTGCCAGCTCCAGCAGGGGCCCTTCTATGAACACTGAAGCTTTCTTT | CASSSRGPSMNTEAFF
TRBJ2-1 | - | - | TRBV21-1 | TGTGCCAGCAGCAAAGGGGAAGAACAGGGAATCTACAATGAGCAGTTCTTC | CASSKGEEQGIYNEQFF
TRBJ2-1 | - | - | TRBV6-1 | TGTGCCAGCAGTGCCCAGTACAATGAGCAGTTCTTC | CASSAQYNEQFF
TRBJ1-5 | - | - | TRBV4-2 | TGTGCCAGCAGCCAAGAACCGAGCAATCAGCCCCAGCATTTT | CASSQEPSNQPQHF
TRBJ1-6 | - | - | TRBV27 | TGTGCCAGCAGTCCCCCAGGAGGGGACTCCTATAATTCACCCCTCCACTTT | CASSPPGGDSYNSPLHF
TRBJ1-2 | - | TRBD1 | TRBV20-1 | TGCAGTATTAACAGGGGCGGGAGCTACACCTTC | CSINRGGSYTF
TRBJ2-3 | - | - | TRBV10-1 | TGCGCCAGCAGTGAGTACTCCGGCAGGGGAGCCTCAGATACGCAGTATTTT | CASSEYSGRGASDTQYF
TRBJ2-1 | - | TRBD2 | TRBV10-3 | TGTGCCATAGCTAGCGGTAACTACAATGAGCAGTTCTTC | CAIASGNYNEQFF
TRBJ1-2 | - | - | TRBV19 | TGTGCCAGTAGACCCCCATACACCTTC | CASRPPYTF
TRBJ2-1 | - | - | TRBV11-2 | TGTGCCAGCAGCTTAGCAGGGGCCTACAATGAGCAGTTCTTC | CASSLAGAYNEQFF
TRBJ1-5 | - | - | TRBV5-1 | TGCGCCAGCAGCTTGCTGGGTCTCCTCTACGGGGGTCAGCCCCAGCATTTT | CASSLLGLLYGGQPQHF